The clone carrying this T cell receptor beta chain was counted between two and nine times. CDR3 length: 14 residues. Per the germline V gene, CDR1 is SGHRS and CDR2 is YFSETQ. Between the trimmed V and J ends, which lost 4 bases and 5 bases, there was a span of 15 bases. These data belong to a study of T cells after yellow fever vaccination. Using its own MiXCR run on the 5' RACE reads, TCRdb lists one record per CDR3 protein. Seen here are about 340,000 distinct CDR3 sequences, approximately 13% observed once, and the top ten hold 2.5% to 3.5%. The receptor was isolated from a man between 18 and 35 years old who received the YFV17D yellow fever vaccine. The specimen was CD4+ T cells sorted from PBMCs, collected 15 days after the yellow fever booster vaccination. V usage is TRBV5-1 and J usage is TRBJ2-5; D is ambiguous. This chain's CDR3 is CASSAGLMGETQYF. As DNA, the CDR3 is TGCGCCAGCAGCGCCGGCCTCATGGGGGAGACCCAGTACTTC. Drawing the rest from reference TRBV5-1 and TRBJ2-5, the complete variable domain is KAGVTQTPRYLIKTRGQQVTLSCSPISGHRSVSWYQQTPGQGLQFLFEYFSETQRNKGNFPGRFSGRQFSNSRSEMNVSTLELGDSALYLCASSAGLMGETQYFGPGTRLLVL.